This is a list of T cell receptor beta chains from one sample in a study of T cells in Graves' hyperthyroidism and ophthalmopathy. MiXCR was run by TCRdb on the multiplex PCR reads, yielding one entry per CDR3 protein. The sample has about 640,000 distinct CDR3 sequences, 14% seen once; the top ten hold around 12%. The sequenced sample consisted of blood. These receptors all stem from a woman aged 45-65 years with Graves' ophthalmopathy. CDR3s include the opening cysteine and the closing phenylalanine or tryptophan. A D gene is named only where the DNA matches it firmly. Size values are once, few and many counts, or a class for expanded clones, and some rows have none.

clone size,J gene,V gene,CDR3 length,D gene,CDR3 protein,CDR3 DNA
many,TRBJ1-1,TRBV6-2/TRBV6-3,13,NA,CASSQNQGGEAFF,TGTGCCAGCAGCCAGAATCAGGGAGGCGAAGCTTTCTTT
many,TRBJ1-1,TRBV12-3/TRBV12-4,14,NA,CASSWGQGGTEAFF,TGTGCCAGCAGTTGGGGACAAGGGGGCACTGAAGCTTTCTTT
NA,TRBJ1-5,TRBV6-1,15,TRBD1,CATHYGQGKNQPQHF,TGTGCCACCCACTACGGACAGGGAAAGAATCAGCCCCAGCATTTT
many,TRBJ1-1,TRBV29-1,13,NA,CSVRQGMNTEAFF,TGCAGCGTGCGACAAGGGATGAACACTGAAGCTTTCTTT
many,TRBJ2-1,TRBV6-2/TRBV6-3,18,NA,CASSYSIGGGSSYNEQFF,TGTGCCAGCAGTTACTCCATTGGGGGCGGGAGTTCCTACAATGAGCAGTTCTTC
many,TRBJ2-1,TRBV5-1,17,TRBD2,CASSTGLAGGTYNEQFF,TGCGCCAGCAGCACGGGACTAGCGGGAGGAACCTACAATGAGCAGTTCTTC
NA,TRBJ1-2,TRBV9,18,TRBD1,CASSVGSWGTGNNYGYTF,TGTGCCAGCAGCGTAGGTTCTTGGGGGACAGGGAATAACTATGGCTACACCTTC
many,TRBJ2-1,TRBV12-3/TRBV12-4,16,NA,CASSFRGNMWHNEQFF,TGTGCCAGCAGTTTCCGCGGGAATATGTGGCACAATGAGCAGTTCTTC
many,TRBJ1-1,TRBV12-3/TRBV12-4,14,NA,CASSPGWGATEAFF,TGTGCCAGCAGTCCCGGGTGGGGGGCCACTGAAGCTTTCTTT
many,TRBJ2-5,TRBV27,15,NA,CASSSWAGVQETQYF,TGTGCCAGCAGTTCCTGGGCAGGGGTCCAAGAGACCCAGTACTTC
many,TRBJ2-1,TRBV20-1,12,NA,CSARDLPYEQFF,TGCAGTGCTAGAGATCTCCCATATGAGCAGTTCTTC
few,TRBJ2-1,TRBV7-9,17,NA,CTSGPRTRPKEYNEQFF,TGTACCAGCGGCCCCCGAACTAGGCCTAAGGAGTACAATGAGCAGTTCTTC
few,TRBJ1-4,TRBV6-1,14,NA,CASSAGSTNEKLFF,TGTGCCAGCAGCGCAGGGTCGACTAATGAAAAACTGTTTTTT
many,TRBJ2-7,TRBV15,15,NA,CATSRGGDGGYEQYF,TGTGCCACCAGCAGAGGAGGGGACGGGGGCTACGAGCAGTACTTC
NA,TRBJ2-5,TRBV7-9,13,NA,CASSHSYRETQYF,TGTGCCAGCAGTCATAGCTATCGGGAGACCCAGTACTTC
NA,TRBJ2-3,TRBV7-9,16,NA,CASSLATTAFTDTQYF,TGTGCCAGCAGCTTAGCTACGACAGCATTCACAGATACGCAGTATTTT
many,TRBJ2-7,TRBV20-1,14,TRBD2,CSAREGGGGYEQYF,TGCAGTGCTAGAGAGGGGGGGGGTGGCTACGAGCAGTACTTC
many,TRBJ2-5,TRBV10-3,15,NA,CAISEGAGQQETQYF,TGTGCCATCAGTGAGGGCGCGGGACAACAAGAGACCCAGTACTTC
many,TRBJ1-2,TRBV2,14,TRBD1,CASSGDRDHYGYTF,TGTGCCAGCAGCGGGGACAGGGACCACTATGGCTACACCTTC
many,TRBJ2-3,TRBV3-1,16,NA,CASSQSNRAYTDTQYF,TGTGCCAGCAGCCAATCCAACCGGGCTTACACAGATACGCAGTATTTT
many,TRBJ2-5,TRBV27,13,NA,CASSFNTQETQYF,TGTGCCAGCAGTTTCAATACTCAAGAGACCCAGTACTTC
many,TRBJ2-7,TRBV29-1,13,NA,CSVTGRTSYEQYF,TGCAGCGTGACAGGGAGGACTTCCTACGAGCAGTACTTC
NA,TRBJ2-6,TRBV7-9,16,NA,CASSLRRFSGAKVLTF,TGTGCCAGCAGCTTACGCAGGTTCTCGGGGGCCAAAGTCCTGACTTTC
NA,TRBJ2-5,TRBV20-1,19,TRBD2,CSARRSLAGATPYQETQYF,TGCAGTGCTAGACGTTCCTTAGCGGGAGCGACCCCGTACCAAGAGACCCAGTACTTC
many,TRBJ2-3,TRBV7-2,17,TRBD2,CASSLDGAGTDTDTQYF,TGTGCCAGCAGCTTAGATGGAGCGGGGACGGACACAGATACGCAGTATTTT
NA,TRBJ2-1,TRBV19,15,NA,CASSMQGIGYNEQFF,TGTGCCAGTAGTATGCAGGGTATAGGCTACAATGAGCAGTTCTTC
many,TRBJ1-2,TRBV27,17,NA,CASRKHRFPTVNYGYTF,TGTGCCAGCAGGAAACACAGGTTTCCCACGGTTAACTATGGCTACACCTTC
NA,TRBJ2-3,TRBV7-9,15,NA,CASSETRRGTDTQYF,TGTGCCAGCAGTGAGACCCGACGGGGCACAGATACGCAGTATTTT
many,TRBJ2-7,TRBV20-1,12,TRBD1,CSAGTTGDEQYF,TGCAGTGCTGGCACGACAGGGGACGAGCAGTACTTC
NA,TRBJ1-5,TRBV7-9,15,TRBD1,CASSSRQGVGQPQHF,TGTGCCAGCAGCTCGAGACAGGGGGTCGGTCAGCCCCAGCATTTT
few,TRBJ2-3,TRBV5-1,16,TRBD2,CASSSGSSGFTDTQYF,TGCGCCAGCAGCTCGGGGTCTAGCGGATTCACAGATACGCAGTATTTT
many,TRBJ1-5,TRBV2,14,NA,CASSEGRGHQPQHF,TGTGCCAGCAGTGAAGGGAGGGGCCATCAGCCCCAGCATTTT
NA,TRBJ2-7,TRBV4-3,14,NA,CASSQEAGPYEQYF,TGCGCCAGCAGCCAAGAGGCAGGCCCCTACGAGCAGTACTTC
few,TRBJ2-1,TRBV28,13,TRBD2,CASSWGLVHEQFF,TGTGCCAGCAGTTGGGGACTAGTTCATGAGCAGTTCTTC
many,TRBJ1-3,TRBV6-1,14,TRBD1,CASSQQGWGNTIYF,TGTGCCAGCAGTCAACAGGGGTGGGGAAACACCATATATTTT
few,TRBJ2-1,TRBV12-3/TRBV12-4,20,TRBD1,CASSFVVGDRGLSGKNEQFF,TGTGCCAGCAGTTTTGTCGTAGGGGACAGGGGGCTTAGCGGAAAGAATGAGCAGTTCTTC
many,TRBJ2-2,TRBV28,13,NA,CASSSPAFGELFF,TGTGCCAGCAGTTCCCCAGCGTTCGGGGAGCTGTTTTTT
many,TRBJ2-3,TRBV20-1,14,TRBD2,CSARDYRSTDTQYF,TGCAGTGCCCGGGACTACCGAAGCACAGATACGCAGTATTTT
few,TRBJ2-1,TRBV7-9,20,TRBD2,CASSVLIASGSGYGDNEQFF,TGTGCCAGCAGCGTTTTAATCGCTAGCGGGAGTGGTTATGGGGACAATGAGCAGTTCTTC